The clone carrying this TCR beta chain was detected only a few times. The antigen is undetermined. One end of the junction fails to match germline, which may point to a read error. CDR3 size: 13 residues. The V gene's germline CDR1 is MGHRA and CDR2 YSYEKL. The sample belongs to a study of T cell repertoires in cytomegalovirus infection. About the study: Matching HLA type, along with CMV infection, was indicated by public TCR beta signatures. Findings and limits, study-wide: Dominating the ex vivo response were HLA-C-restricted CMV-specific TCR beta clonotypes.

TCRdb itself ran the reads through MiXCR, one entry per CDR3 protein. The sample holds about 160,000 distinct CDR3 sequences, roughly 17% seen once. Sequencing was performed on CD8+ T cells from PBMCs. This chain uses TRBV4-1 with TRBJ2-1; D unclear. The receptor's source is a human donor in good health (CMV status not recorded). Some clones in this sample may be carry-over from other donors' samples. CDR3 bases: TGTGCCAGCAGCCAAGAGCAACCCAATGAGCAGTTCTTC. Protein: CASSQEQPNEQFF.